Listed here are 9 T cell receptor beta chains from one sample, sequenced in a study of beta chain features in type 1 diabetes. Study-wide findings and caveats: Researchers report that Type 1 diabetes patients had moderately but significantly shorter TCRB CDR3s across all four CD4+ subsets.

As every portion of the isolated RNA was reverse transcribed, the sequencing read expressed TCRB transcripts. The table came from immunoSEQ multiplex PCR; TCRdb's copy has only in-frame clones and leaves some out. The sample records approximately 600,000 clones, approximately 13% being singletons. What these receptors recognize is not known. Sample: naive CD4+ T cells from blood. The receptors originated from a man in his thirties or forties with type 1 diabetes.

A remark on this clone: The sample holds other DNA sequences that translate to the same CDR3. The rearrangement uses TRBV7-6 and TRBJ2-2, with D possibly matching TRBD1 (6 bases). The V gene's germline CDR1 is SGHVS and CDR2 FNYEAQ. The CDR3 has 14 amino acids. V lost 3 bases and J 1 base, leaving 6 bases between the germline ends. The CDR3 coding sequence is TGTGCCAGCAGCTTGGGACAGAACACCGGGGAGCTGTTTTTT. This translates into CASSLGQNTGELFF.

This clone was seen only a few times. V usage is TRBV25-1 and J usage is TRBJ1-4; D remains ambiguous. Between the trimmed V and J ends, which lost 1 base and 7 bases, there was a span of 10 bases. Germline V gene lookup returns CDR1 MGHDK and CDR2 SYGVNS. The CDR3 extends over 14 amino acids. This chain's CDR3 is CASSESARGEKLFF. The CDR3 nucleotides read TGTGCCAGCAGTGAATCCGCTCGGGGTGAAAAACTGTTTTTT.

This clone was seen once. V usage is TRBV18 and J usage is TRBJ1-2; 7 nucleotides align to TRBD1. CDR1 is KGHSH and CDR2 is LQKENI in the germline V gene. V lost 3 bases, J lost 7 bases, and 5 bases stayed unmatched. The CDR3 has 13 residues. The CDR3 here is CASSPRDSAGYTF. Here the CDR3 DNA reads TGTGCCAGCTCACCCCGGGACAGTGCTGGCTACACCTTC.

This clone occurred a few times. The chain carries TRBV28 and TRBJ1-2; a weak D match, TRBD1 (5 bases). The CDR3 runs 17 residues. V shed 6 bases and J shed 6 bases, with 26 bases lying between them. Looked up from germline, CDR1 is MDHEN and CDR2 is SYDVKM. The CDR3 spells CASRSAGGTRDPHGYTF. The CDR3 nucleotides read TGTGCCAGCAGATCCGCCGGCGGGACCAGGGACCCTCATGGCTACACCTTC.

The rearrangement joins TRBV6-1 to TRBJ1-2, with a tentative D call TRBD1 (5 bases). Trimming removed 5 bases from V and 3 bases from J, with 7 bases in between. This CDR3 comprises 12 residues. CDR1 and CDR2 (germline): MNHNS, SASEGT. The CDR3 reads CASSSRDYGYTF. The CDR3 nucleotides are TGTGCCAGCAGTTCCAGGGACTATGGCTACACCTTC.

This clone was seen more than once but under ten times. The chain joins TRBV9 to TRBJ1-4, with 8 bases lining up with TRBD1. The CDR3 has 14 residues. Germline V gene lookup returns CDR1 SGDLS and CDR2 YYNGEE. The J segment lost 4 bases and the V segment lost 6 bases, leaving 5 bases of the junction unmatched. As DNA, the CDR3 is TGTGCCAGCACTCCGGGACAGGATAATGAAAAACTGTTTTTT. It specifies CASTPGQDNEKLFF.

CDR3 region: CASSLERLRNTIYF. As DNA, the CDR3 is TGTGCCAGCAGCTTAGAGAGGTTACGAAACACCATATATTTT. The chain couples TRBV7-2 to TRBJ1-3; D call uncertain. V shed 1 base and J shed 5 bases, with 9 bases lying between them. Germline assignment: CDR1 SGHTA and CDR2 FQGNSA. The CDR3 runs to 14 residues.

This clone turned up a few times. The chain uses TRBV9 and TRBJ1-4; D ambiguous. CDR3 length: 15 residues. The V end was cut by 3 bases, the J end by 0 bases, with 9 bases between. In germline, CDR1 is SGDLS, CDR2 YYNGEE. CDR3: CASSAPPATNEKLFF. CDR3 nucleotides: TGTGCCAGCAGCGCGCCCCCCGCAACTAATGAAAAACTGTTTTTT.

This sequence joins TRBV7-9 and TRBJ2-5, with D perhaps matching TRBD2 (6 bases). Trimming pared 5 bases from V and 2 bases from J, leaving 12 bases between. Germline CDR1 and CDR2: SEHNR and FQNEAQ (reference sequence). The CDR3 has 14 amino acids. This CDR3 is CASSPGLNQETQYF. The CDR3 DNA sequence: TGTGCCAGCAGCCCCGGACTAAATCAAGAGACCCAGTACTTC.